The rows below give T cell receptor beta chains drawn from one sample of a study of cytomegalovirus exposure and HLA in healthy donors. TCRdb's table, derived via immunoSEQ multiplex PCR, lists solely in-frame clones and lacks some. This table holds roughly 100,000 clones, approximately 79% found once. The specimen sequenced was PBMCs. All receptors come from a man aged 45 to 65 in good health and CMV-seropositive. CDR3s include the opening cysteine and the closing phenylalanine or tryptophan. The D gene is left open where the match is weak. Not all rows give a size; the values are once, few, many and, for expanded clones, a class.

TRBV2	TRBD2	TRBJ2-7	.	CASSEMGLAFSSYEQYF	TGTGCCAGCAGTGAAATGGGACTAGCGTTTAGCTCCTACGAGCAGTACTTC
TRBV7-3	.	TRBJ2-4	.	CASSLVGTTGLNIQYF	TGTGCCAGCAGCTTAGTCGGGACAACGGGGCTAAACATTCAGTACTTC
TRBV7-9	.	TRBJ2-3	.	CASSSGHLETDTQYF	TGTGCCAGCAGCTCGGGACACCTCGAGACAGATACGCAGTATTTT
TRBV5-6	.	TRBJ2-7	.	CASSLEGGTYEQYF	TGTGCCAGCAGCTTGGAGGGGGGGACATACGAGCAGTACTTC
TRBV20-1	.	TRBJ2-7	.	CSAGTTVEQYF	TGCAGTGCTGGTACGACAGTCGAGCAGTACTTC
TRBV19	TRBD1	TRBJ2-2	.	CASTRQGLPGELFF	TGTGCCAGTACCCGACAGGGGCTACCCGGGGAGCTGTTTTTT
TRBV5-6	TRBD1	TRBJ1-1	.	CASSSTGRTEAFF	TGTGCCAGCAGCTCGACAGGGCGGACTGAAGCTTTCTTT
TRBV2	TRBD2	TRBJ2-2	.	CASSPINLAGGTGELFF	TGTGCCAGCAGTCCTATTAATCTAGCGGGAGGGACCGGGGAGCTGTTTTTT
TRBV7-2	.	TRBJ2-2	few	CASSLGQGGTGELFF	TGTGCCAGCAGCTTAGGCCAGGGAGGCACCGGGGAGCTGTTTTTT
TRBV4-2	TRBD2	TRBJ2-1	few	CASSHLAGEHNEQFF	TGTGCCAGCAGCCACCTAGCGGGAGAACACAATGAGCAGTTCTTC
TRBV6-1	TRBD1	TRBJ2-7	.	CASSGQQGRREQYF	TGTGCCAGCAGTGGACAACAGGGGCGAAGGGAGCAGTACTTC
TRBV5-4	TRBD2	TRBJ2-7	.	CASSSGLAGAREQYF	TGTGCCAGCAGCTCCGGACTAGCGGGAGCTCGGGAGCAGTACTTC
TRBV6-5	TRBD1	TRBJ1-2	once	CASSSSGTGRDYGYTF	TGTGCCAGCAGTTCCTCCGGGACAGGAAGAGACTATGGCTACACCTTC
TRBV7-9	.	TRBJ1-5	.	CASTSSNQPQHF	TGTGCCAGCACCAGTAGCAATCAGCCCCAGCATTTT
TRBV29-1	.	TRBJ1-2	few	CSVGGSDGYTF	TGCAGCGTTGGAGGGTCGGATGGCTACACCTTC
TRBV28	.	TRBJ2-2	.	CASSRSGANTGELFF	TGTGCCAGCAGTCGATCAGGGGCTAACACCGGGGAGCTGTTTTTT
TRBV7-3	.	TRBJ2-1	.	CASSSTTIGSGEQFF	TGTGCCAGCAGTTCAACTACCATCGGGTCGGGTGAGCAGTTCTTC
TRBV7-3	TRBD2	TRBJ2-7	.	CASSPGGRSYEQYF	TGTGCCAGCAGCCCGGGAGGCCGATCCTACGAGCAGTACTTC
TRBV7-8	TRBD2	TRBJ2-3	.	CASSFLAGDTDTQYF	TGTGCCAGCAGCTTCCTAGCGGGAGATACAGATACGCAGTATTTT
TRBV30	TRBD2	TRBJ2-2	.	CAFSGRAGTGELFF	TGTGCATTTAGCGGGAGGGCCGGTACCGGGGAGCTGTTTTTT
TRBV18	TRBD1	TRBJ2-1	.	CASSPGTENNEQFF	TGTGCCAGCTCACCCGGGACAGAAAACAATGAGCAGTTCTTC
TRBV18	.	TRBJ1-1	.	CASSPRQETEAFF	TGTGCCAGCTCACCACGACAGGAAACTGAAGCTTTCTTT
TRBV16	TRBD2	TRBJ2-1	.	CASSQSLAGGQKQFF	TGTGCCAGCAGCCAATCTCTAGCGGGAGGTCAGAAGCAGTTCTTC
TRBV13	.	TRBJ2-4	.	CASSLGSGAGNIQYF	TGTGCCAGCAGCTTAGGGTCAGGGGCCGGAAACATTCAGTACTTC
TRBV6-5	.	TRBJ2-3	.	CASRTSTDTQYF	TGTGCCAGCAGGACTAGCACAGATACGCAGTATTTT
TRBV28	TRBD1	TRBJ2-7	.	CASEGTGRGYEQYF	TGTGCCAGTGAAGGGACAGGCCGCGGGTACGAGCAGTACTTC